These 11 T cell receptor beta chains were sequenced from one sample in a study of shared clonotypes between healthy human individuals (dated by TCRdb to 2019 to 2021). The library was made by the immunoSEQ multiplex PCR assay. This immuneACCESS table, as held by TCRdb, lists in-frame sequences with V and J called but not all clones. Of the missing ones, under half trace to an unresolved V gene in checked studies; the others have no known cause. The sample table records 850,000 to 1,200,000 clones; 65% to 80% of these occur just once. The ten most abundant clones make up about 1.5% of the sample. Material: memory CD4+ T cells sorted from blood. Reading the label with the study, this specimen's cell subset or site is: CD45RA-negative fraction. The receptors were gathered from a man aged 18 to 29 in good health.

The V gene is TRBV11-1, the J gene TRBJ2-5; TRBD2 is a possible D gene (5 bases). The V gene's germline CDR1 is SGHAT and CDR2 FQDESV (reference sequence). With 2 bases removed from V and 1 base from J, the gap between germline ends came to 11 bases. The CDR3 spans 15 residues. As DNA, the CDR3 is TGTGCCAGCAGCTTAAGGCCTAGCACCCAAGAGACCCAGTACTTC. Its protein is CASSLRPSTQETQYF.

The chain employs TRBV5-4 and TRBJ2-5, with TRBD1 matching 10 bases. The CDR3 covers 16 residues. V shed 4 bases and J 7 bases; nucleotides not matched to a gene: 13. Germline CDR1 reads SGHNT; CDR2 reads YYREEE (reference sequence). The CDR3 spells CASSPPAGQGTVTQYF. The CDR3 DNA reads TGTGCCAGCAGCCCCCCGGCGGGACAGGGGACGGTGACCCAGTACTTC.

The CDR3 sequence: CASSTDRTTEAFF. CDR3 in DNA: TGTGCCAGCAGCACCGACAGAACCACTGAAGCTTTCTTT. This sequence joins TRBV5-4 and TRBJ1-1; D is possibly TRBD1 (5 bases). This CDR3 has 13 residues. Germline V lookup: CDR1 SGHNT, CDR2 YYREEE (reference sequence). Trimming removed 4 bases from V and 4 bases from J, with 11 bases in between.

This clone appeared a few times. The chain links TRBV2 to TRBJ1-1; D is unresolved. The CDR3 runs to 13 residues. V was shortened by 10 bases and J by 0 bases, with 12 bases between the two germline ends. Per germline, CDR1 SNHLY and CDR2 FYNNEI. In nucleotides, the CDR3 is TGTGCCATTATGGAGGAGGTGAACACTGAAGCTTTCTTT. Protein: CAIMEEVNTEAFF.

This clone was seen only once. This rearrangement joins TRBV12-5 to TRBJ1-1; TRBD1 might be the D (5 bases). V was pared by 5 bases and J by 1 base, with 11 bases between. The V gene's germline CDR1 is LGHNT and CDR2 FRNRAP. This CDR3 contains 14 residues. The CDR3 sequence is CASGEGSWNTEAFF. CDR3 in DNA: TGTGCTAGTGGTGAGGGGAGCTGGAACACTGAAGCTTTCTTT.

The V and J genes are TRBV7-9 and TRBJ1-4; maybe TRBD1 (5 bases). Per germline, CDR1 SEHNR and CDR2 FQNEAQ (reference sequence). Trimming left V 5 bases short and J 4 bases short, with 11 bases between. This CDR3 comprises 14 residues. CDR3 in DNA: TGTGCCAGCAGCCCAGGGACTGGTAATGAAAAACTGTTTTTT. Encoded protein: CASSPGTGNEKLFF.

This clone has only one observation. This sequence joins TRBV4-1 and TRBJ1-5; TRBD1 aligns across 10 bases. This CDR3 comprises 15 residues. With 3 bases clipped from V and 7 bases from J, the junction kept 6 bases outside the gene matches. The germline V gene has CDR1 MGHRA and CDR2 YSYEKL. CDR3 residues: CASSQGTGERQPQHF. As DNA, the CDR3 is TGCGCCAGCAGCCAGGGGACAGGGGAAAGGCAGCCCCAGCATTTT.

This chain joins TRBV12-5 and TRBJ2-6, with a weak D call TRBD1 (5 bases). From germline, CDR1 is LGHNT and CDR2 FRNRAP. The V gene lost 3 bases and the J gene lost 0 bases, with 12 bases spanning the gap. CDR3 length equals 17 residues. The CDR3 nucleotides are TGTGCTAGTGGTTTCCAGGGCAGTCCCTCTGGGGCCAACGTCCTGACTTTC. Translation: CASGFQGSPSGANVLTF.

This clone was observed a handful of times. V is TRBV2 and J is TRBJ1-1, with D unclear. V was pared by 4 bases and J by 4 bases, with 10 bases between. Germline V gene sequence: CDR1 SNHLY, CDR2 FYNNEI. CDR3 length: 13 residues. The CDR3, as DNA: TGTGCCAGCAGTGGGGAGGCCGGCACTGAAGCTTTCTTT. It yields the protein CASSGEAGTEAFF. Variable domain in full (rest from reference TRBV2 and TRBJ1-1): EPEVTQTPSHQVTQMGQEVILRCVPISNHLYFYWYRQILGQKVEFLVSFYNNEISEKSEIFDDQFSVERPDGSNFTLKIRSTKLEDSAMYFCASSGEAGTEAFFGQGTRLTVV.

V gene TRBV30 combines with J gene TRBJ2-1, with 13 positions matching TRBD2. The CDR3 contains 19 residues. V shed 1 base and J 0 bases; nucleotides not matched to a gene: 9. Germline CDR1 reads GTSNPN; CDR2 reads SVGIG (reference sequence). CDR3 sequence (DNA): TGTGCCTGGAGTGGAGGGACTAGCGGGGAAAGGAGCTCCTACAATGAGCAGTTCTTC. Protein sequence: CAWSGGTSGERSSYNEQFF.

The chain has TRBV5-1 and TRBJ1-5, with D hard to call. Germline V gene sequence: CDR1 SGHRS, CDR2 YFSETQ. The CDR3 runs to 14 residues. The V gene lost 0 bases and the J gene lost 4 bases, with 8 bases spanning the gap. The CDR3 DNA reads TGCGCCAGCAGCTTGGGCGGGGAAAATCAGCCCCAGCATTTT. Translation gives CASSLGGENQPQHF.